One and the same sample provided the 29 T cell receptor beta chains below, sequenced in a study of blood T cell repertoires in COVID-19. Profiled with immunoSEQ multiplex PCR; TCRdb holds only in-frame clones, not every one. The sample has nearly 110,000 clones, about two thirds seen once. Sequenced material: peripheral blood. The receptors come from a human donor with acute or convalescent COVID-19. The donor label of this sample is uncertain.

This clone was found many times. This chain links TRBV28 with TRBJ1-5; 7 positions match TRBD1. After removal of 2 bases from V and 6 bases from J, the junction contained 4 bases not matched to a gene. The germline gives CDR1 MDHEN, CDR2 SYDVKM. The CDR3 totals 14 residues. The CDR3 region is CASSLTGESQPQHF. CDR3 nucleotides: TGTGCCAGCAGTTTAACAGGGGAGAGTCAGCCCCAGCATTTT.

This chain connects TRBV29-1 to TRBJ2-2; possible D gene TRBD1, 6 bases. The CDR3 runs 13 residues. Trimming shortened V by 3 bases and J by 2 bases, and 7 bases separated the two germline ends. Germline-derived CDR1 and CDR2 are SQVTM and ANQGSEA. Here the CDR3 reads CSVEGHNTGELFF. The CDR3 bases are TGCAGCGTTGAGGGACATAACACCGGGGAGCTGTTTTTT.

V and J are TRBV9 and TRBJ2-2, with a tentative D call TRBD1 (6 bases). Germline CDR1 SGDLS, CDR2 YYNGEE. The CDR3 totals 14 residues. Trimming left V 1 base short and J 4 bases short, with 8 bases between. The chain's CDR3 is CASSVLTGTGELFF. The CDR3 DNA reads as TGTGCCAGCAGCGTATTGACAGGCACCGGGGAGCTGTTTTTT.

The chain carries TRBV19 and TRBJ2-2; D ambiguous. Looked up from germline, CDR1 is LNHDA and CDR2 is SQIVND (reference sequence). V shed 6 bases and J shed 3 bases, with 8 bases lying between them. The CDR3 spans 13 residues. DNA for the CDR3: TGTGCCAGTAGCTTTCAGTACACCGGGGAGCTGTTTTTT. As protein: CASSFQYTGELFF.

The rearrangement uses TRBV5-1 and TRBJ2-1; possible D gene TRBD1, 5 bases. Germline CDR1 and CDR2: SGHRS and YFSETQ. The CDR3 loop spans 15 amino acids. V shed 1 base and J shed 3 bases, with 11 bases lying between them. The CDR3, as DNA: TGCGCCAGCAGCTTGAGCCAGGGTGACTACAATGAGCAGTTCTTC. It specifies CASSLSQGDYNEQFF.

This chain links TRBV3-1 (or the pseudogene TRBV3-2) with TRBJ1-2, with TRBD1 matching 9 bases. The V segment lost 4 bases and the J segment 6 bases; nucleotides outside the gene matches: 3. This CDR3 is 13 amino acids long. The germline V gene has CDR1 LGHDT and CDR2 YNNKEL (reference sequence). The CDR3 reads CASSPRTGDGYTF. In DNA form, the CDR3 reads TGTGCCAGCAGCCCCAGGACAGGGGATGGCTACACCTTC.

The chain employs TRBV7-2 and TRBJ2-5, with 7 positions matching TRBD2. Looked up from germline, CDR1 is SGHTA and CDR2 is FQGNSA. The CDR3 spans 14 residues. The junction had 7 bases not matched to a gene; V was cut back by 5 bases and J by 4 bases. CDR3 nucleotide sequence: TGTGCCAGCAGCGGGAGGGCCTTGAGAGAGACCCAGTACTTC. Residues: CASSGRALRETQYF.

The chain couples TRBV18 to TRBJ2-5, with 8 bases identical to TRBD2. Germline lookup yields CDR1 KGHSH and CDR2 LQKENI. J was trimmed by 1 base and V by 3 bases; bases with no gene match: 7. The CDR3 is 16 residues long. The CDR3 DNA follows: TGTGCCAGCTCACCCCTCGTCGGGGGGGGCCAAGAGACCCAGTACTTC. Translating it yields CASSPLVGGGQETQYF.

The chain links TRBV9 to TRBJ2-5; TRBD1 aligns across 8 bases. The CDR3 runs 13 residues. J lost 6 bases, V lost 4 bases, and 5 bases had no gene match. Germline loops: CDR1 SGDLS, CDR2 YYNGEE. The CDR3 nucleotides are TGTGCCAGCAGCTCCAGACAGGGGAAGACCCAGTACTTC. Its translation is CASSSRQGKTQYF. The entire variable domain, with the rest obtained from reference TRBV9 and TRBJ2-5, is as follows: DSGVTQTPKHLITATGQRVTLRCSPRSGDLSVYWYQQSLDQGLQFLIQYYNGEERAKGNILERFSAQQFPDLHSELNLSSLELGDSALYFCASSSRQGKTQYFGPGTRLLVL.

There are a few counts of this clone. This chain links TRBV6-5 with TRBJ2-7; no clear D. Germline lookup yields CDR1 MNHEY and CDR2 SVGAGI. V was trimmed by 5 bases and J by 6 bases, leaving 14 bases between them. The CDR3 is 13 amino acids. In nucleotides, the CDR3 is TGTGCCAGCAGTACTATTGGTTCGGGCGAGCAGTACGTC. Protein sequence: CASSTIGSGEQYV.

This clone was counted once. This rearrangement joins TRBV2 to TRBJ1-5; 10 bases match TRBD1. CDR3 length: 18 amino acids. Looked up from germline, CDR1 is SNHLY and CDR2 is FYNNEI. Trimming cost V 9 bases and J 2 bases; bases outside gene matches: 16. The CDR3 DNA reads TGTGCCAGTAGGCGGGACAGGGGCCTCTATCTACGCAATCAGCCCCAGCATTTT. It encodes CASRRDRGLYLRNQPQHF.

This clone occurred a few times. This chain links TRBV19 with TRBJ1-1; no reliable D call. Germline V gives CDR1 LNHDA, CDR2 SQIVND (reference sequence). V lost 1 base, J lost 1 base, and 10 bases lay in between. The CDR3 length is 15 residues. CDR3 bases: TGTGCCAGTAGTATAGGAGAATCGGGGAACACTGAAGCTTTCTTT. It yields the protein CASSIGESGNTEAFF.

The rearrangement uses TRBV6-5 and TRBJ1-5; no reliable D call. The CDR3 is 12 amino acids. V lost 6 bases to trimming and J lost 3 bases, with 6 bases between them. Germline loops: CDR1 MNHEY, CDR2 SVGAGI. For the CDR3, the DNA is TGTGCCAGCAGAGGACTCAATCAGCCCCAGCATTTT. This gives the protein CASRGLNQPQHF.

The chain is built from TRBV24-1 and TRBJ2-2, with 7 bases aligning to TRBD1. The CDR3 spans 16 residues. Trimming took 7 bases from V and 1 from J; bases not matched to a gene: 8. Germline loops: CDR1 KGHDR, CDR2 SFDVKD. CDR3 loop: CATRDPRTGNTGELFF. CDR3 DNA sequence: TGTGCCACCAGAGACCCAAGGACAGGGAACACCGGGGAGCTGTTTTTT.

This clone has only a few counts. The V and J genes are TRBV7-9 and TRBJ1-1, with TRBD1 matching over 8 bases. The CDR3 contains 15 residues. With V trimmed by 4 bases and J by 1 base, 5 bases remained unmatched. Germline values: CDR1 SEHNR, CDR2 FQNEAQ (reference sequence). The CDR3 sequence: CASSSLDRANTEAFF. The CDR3 DNA reads as TGTGCCAGCAGCTCTCTGGACAGGGCGAACACTGAAGCTTTCTTT.

In its sample, this clone ranks as medium-sized. Other nucleotide sequences in the sample specify the same CDR3. The CDR3 spells CASSSGTLNTGELFF. The CDR3 region has the DNA TGTGCCAGCAGCAGCGGGACGTTAAACACCGGGGAGCTGTTTTTT. The J gene is TRBJ2-2, the V gene TRBV7-9; 7 bases match TRBD2. Germline V CDR1 and CDR2: SEHNR, FQNEAQ (reference sequence). The junction had 5 bases not matched to a gene; V was cut back by 5 bases and J by 2 bases. This CDR3 is 15 amino acids long.

The genes are TRBV6-5 and TRBJ1-3; D is undetermined. V was clipped by 0 bases and J by 0 bases, with 9 bases between them. CDR3 length equals 16 residues. Germline V gene lookup returns CDR1 MNHEY and CDR2 SVGAGI. This chain's CDR3 is CASSYSRFVSGNTIYF. CDR3 DNA: TGTGCCAGCAGTTACTCGCGGTTTGTCTCTGGAAACACCATATATTTT.

This clone was observed a single time. The rearrangement joins TRBV30 to TRBJ1-1; TRBD1 aligns across 7 bases. Germline V CDR1 and CDR2: GTSNPN, SVGIG (reference sequence). The V segment lost 1 base and the J segment 10 bases; nucleotides outside the gene matches: 9. The CDR3 spans 13 residues. The CDR3 bases are TGTGCCTGGAGTGCACAACCGGGACAGCGAGCTTTCTTT. It yields the protein CAWSAQPGQRAFF. Complete variable domain (other parts from reference TRBV30 and TRBJ1-1): SQTIHQWPATLVQPVGSPLSLECTVEGTSNPNLYWYRQAAGRGLQLLFYSVGIGQISSEVPQNLSASRPQDRQFILSSKKLLLSDSGFYLCAWSAQPGQRAFFGQGTRLTVV.

The rearrangement uses TRBV2 and TRBJ2-1; 8 nucleotides match TRBD1. The ends lost 5 bases at V and 3 bases at J; junction bases unmatched: 3. The CDR3 runs 14 residues. The germline V gene has CDR1 SNHLY and CDR2 FYNNEI. CDR3 nucleotides: TGTGCCAGCAGTCCCGGACAGGGCTACAATGAGCAGTTCTTC. This sequence encodes CASSPGQGYNEQFF.

This clone was counted only a few times. V usage is TRBV21-1 and J usage is TRBJ2-3; the table assigns TRBD1, which was not confirmed against the DNA. TRBV21-1 represents a pseudogene. The CDR3 runs to 14 residues. The CDR3 here is CASSTTGDTETQYF. In DNA form, the CDR3 reads TGTGCCAGCAGCACTACAGGGGACACGGAGACGCAGTATTTT.

The rearrangement joins TRBV5-1 to TRBJ1-3; tentatively, D is TRBD1 (5 bases). The V end lost 4 bases, the J end lost 0 bases, and 20 bases lay between the germline ends. This CDR3 contains 18 residues. Per germline, CDR1 SGHRS and CDR2 YFSETQ. Written as DNA, the CDR3 is TGCGCCAGCAGCACGATCACCGGGGCGGGGAGCTCTGGAAACACCATATATTTT. This codes for CASSTITGAGSSGNTIYF.

The chain links TRBV9 to TRBJ2-3; TRBD1 aligns across 8 bases. With 4 bases clipped from V and 4 bases from J, the junction kept 11 bases outside the gene matches. The V gene's germline CDR1 is SGDLS and CDR2 YYNGEE. The CDR3 length is 16 residues. The CDR3 DNA reads as TGTGCCAGCAGCCTTCGGACAGGGCCTAACGCAGATACGCAGTATTTT. It specifies CASSLRTGPNADTQYF.

The V and J genes are TRBV6-5 and TRBJ1-2, with D unresolved. The CDR3 contains 12 residues. V dropped 7 bases and J dropped 8 bases, with 14 bases sitting between them. Germline loops: CDR1 MNHEY, CDR2 SVGAGI. CDR3 region: CASTSFLGGYTF. CDR3 nucleotide sequence: TGTGCCAGCACCTCTTTTCTAGGCGGCTACACCTTC.

This clone was detected only once. The genes are TRBV18 and TRBJ1-6, with a tentative D call TRBD1 (5 bases). Germline values: CDR1 KGHSH, CDR2 LQKENI. This CDR3 has 14 residues. The V end lost 2 bases, the J end lost 8 bases, and 10 bases lay between the germline ends. CDR3 residues: CASSPSGKDSPLHF. The CDR3 DNA reads as TGTGCCAGCTCACCATCAGGGAAGGATTCACCCCTCCACTTT. The full variable domain, with the rest looked up from reference TRBV18 and TRBJ1-6, is NAGVMQNPRHLVRRRGQEARLRCSPMKGHSHVYWYRQLPEEGLKFMVYLQKENIIDESGMPKERFSAEFPKEGPSILRIQQVVRGDSAAYFCASSPSGKDSPLHFGNGTRLTVT.

This chain joins TRBV7-3 and TRBJ1-6; D call uncertain. The CDR3 runs 16 residues. Germline loops: CDR1 SGHTA, CDR2 FQGTGA. The ends were cut back, 1 base at V and 0 bases at J, with 7 bases in the middle. CDR3 DNA: TGTGCCAGCAGCTTAAGAGGGAGCTCCTATAATTCACCCCTCCACTTT. This translates into CASSLRGSSYNSPLHF.

Details on this clone: Other nucleotide sequences in the sample specify the same CDR3. The V call is TRBV10-3, the J call TRBJ2-3, with TRBD2 identical over 16 bases. Germline V gives CDR1 ENHRY, CDR2 SYGVKD. V lost 2 bases, J lost 4 bases, and 3 bases stayed unmatched. CDR3 length equals 17 residues. CDR3 protein: CAISEGGLAGGPDTQYF. In nucleotides, the CDR3 is TGTGCCATCAGTGAGGGGGGACTAGCGGGGGGGCCAGATACGCAGTATTTT.

The V and J genes are TRBV5-4 and TRBJ1-2; 7 positions match TRBD1. The CDR3 is 16 residues long. CDR1 is SGHNT, CDR2 YYREEE, per germline (reference sequence). V dropped 4 bases and J dropped 3; count of bases not matched to a gene: 12. For the CDR3, the DNA is TGTGCCAGCAGCACTTCCCGACAGGGTGTGGACTATGGCTACACCTTC. It encodes CASSTSRQGVDYGYTF. The whole variable domain, filled in from reference TRBV5-4 and TRBJ1-2, reads ETGVTQSPTHLIKTRGQQVTLRCSSQSGHNTVSWYQQALGQGPQFIFQYYREEENGRGNFPPRFSGLQFPNYSSELNVNALELDDSALYLCASSTSRQGVDYGYTFGSGTRLTVV.

V gene TRBV7-2 combines with J gene TRBJ2-5; 11 bases fit TRBD2. The V gene end was trimmed by 5 bases and the J gene end by 9 bases; junction bases not matched to a gene: 2. There are 12 residues in the CDR3. CDR1 and CDR2 from the germline V gene are SGHTA and FQGNSA. The CDR3 is CASSPLAGAQYF. The DNA for the CDR3 is TGTGCCAGCAGCCCACTAGCGGGGGCCCAGTACTTC.

The sample holds a few counts of this clone. The chain is built from TRBV5-1 and TRBJ1-1, with D perhaps TRBD1 (5 bases). Trimming took off 0 bases at V and 6 bases at J, with 12 bases between the two ends. Germline V gene lookup returns CDR1 SGHRS and CDR2 YFSETQ. CDR3 length: 14 amino acids. This CDR3 is CASSLGPGRPEAFF. The CDR3 DNA is TGCGCCAGCAGCTTGGGGCCAGGGAGGCCTGAAGCTTTCTTT.